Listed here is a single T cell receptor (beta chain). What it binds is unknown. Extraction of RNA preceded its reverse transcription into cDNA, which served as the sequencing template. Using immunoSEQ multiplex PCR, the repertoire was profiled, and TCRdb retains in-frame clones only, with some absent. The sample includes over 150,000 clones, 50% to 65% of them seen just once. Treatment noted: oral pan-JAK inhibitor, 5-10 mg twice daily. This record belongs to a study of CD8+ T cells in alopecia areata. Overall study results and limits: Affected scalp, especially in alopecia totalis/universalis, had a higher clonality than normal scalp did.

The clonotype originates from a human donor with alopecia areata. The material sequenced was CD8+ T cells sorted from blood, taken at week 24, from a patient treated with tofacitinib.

The CDR3 bases are TGTGCCAGCAGCTTGGGTGTTGGCTCTTACGAGCAGTACTTC. Protein product: CASSLGVGSYEQYF. The genes are TRBV11-2 and TRBJ2-7; D gene unclear. Trimming pared 3 bases from V and 4 bases from J, leaving 13 bases between. Germline-derived CDR1 and CDR2 are SGHAT and FQNNGV. CDR3 size: 14 residues. The entire variable domain, with the rest obtained from reference TRBV11-2 and TRBJ2-7, is as follows: EAGVAQSPRYKIIEKRQSVAFWCNPISGHATLYWYQQILGQGPKLLIQFQNNGVVDDSQLPKDRFSAERLKGVDSTLKIQPAKLEDSAVYLCASSLGVGSYEQYFGPGTRLTVT.